This T cell receptor (beta chain) was documented in a study of blood T cells in healthy people across ages (dated by TCRdb to about 2015). Concerning the study at large: In model experiments, template switching captured about one uniquely barcoded TCR beta cDNA molecule for every two T cells. Four age groups were formed from the donors: young (average 16 years), middle-aged (more than 35), aged (62) and long-lived (less than 85). To avoid experimental bias, donors of different ages were spread randomly across the sequencing lanes. The study measured age-related changes in TCR beta repertoire diversity using deep sequencing normalized with unique cDNA molecular identifiers. The study analyzed two additional independent replicas of 1 million unique cDNA reads from the same blood draw for two donors, one aged 18 to 29 and one aged 80 or older. Overall study outcomes, separate from this receptor: As age increased, observed TCR beta diversity per million T cells dropped in a roughly linear way, and a significant reduction was already evident by age about 40. Compared with the aged group, the long-lived group had more naive CD4+ T cells, fewer expanded clones and increased TCR diversity, a pattern suggesting age selection. A strong correlation was found between observed TCR beta diversity and the percentage of naive T cells measured by flow cytometry. Estimates of total diversity based on one million sequenced T cells were regarded as lower bounds and as underestimates. Bulk unsorted PBMC profiling prevented conclusive comparison of naive and antigen-experienced compartments. Because donor CMV infection status was unknown, age-related changes in expanded clonotypes were potentially confounded.

The donors were roughly 39 Caucasian individuals from Russia, aged roughly 6 to 90 years, who were systemically healthy. Roughly 9.5 milliliters of peripheral blood were drawn from each donor into EDTA-treated Vacutainer tubes. Ficoll-Paque density-gradient centrifugation was used to isolate PBMCs, with at least 6 million per sample. Total RNA, at least 6 micrograms per sample, was extracted from PBMCs with Trizol reagent. Naive CD45RAhigh/CD27high T cell percentages were measured by flow cytometry on a PBMC aliquot from every donor. The CDR3 sequence holds 14 residues, the cysteine and phenylalanine included. Just CDR3 DNA is preserved here, 42 bases in frame from base 1. Taken from the germline V gene, the CDR1 and CDR2 loops are SGHTA and FQGNSA. V gives up 11 bases and J gives up 13 bases, and the segment between their germline ends measures 27 bases. With regard to this clonotype: Its antigen is still unknown. Base qualities are missing; no much larger clone stands one base away.

The receptor library was made with 5' RACE. A second PCR of about 6 to 11 cycles was performed with a sample-barcoded 5' primer and a J-beta primer mix. A unique molecular identifier was introduced onto each TCR beta cDNA molecule by a template-switch 5' adaptor carrying 12 random nucleotides. Each sample yielded at least 2.5 million CDR3-containing paired-end reads. First-strand cDNA was synthesized from all RNA with the Mint cDNA synthesis kit, primed by a TRBC-specific oligonucleotide. All cDNA was treated with uracil-DNA glycosylase and then went through a first 18-cycle PCR with the universal primers M1SS and BC2_uni_R. On the authors' methods: Normalization of each sample was performed by random selection of 1 million high-quality reads, each carrying a distinct molecular identifier. Reads sharing molecular identifiers were discarded rather than binned into consensus sequences. MiTCR, set to a Q25 quality threshold and the strictest error-elimination algorithm, was used for CDR3 identification, clonotype clustering and error correction. A nonparametric unseen species model with Euler transformation was used to estimate lower-bound total TCR beta diversity. Using fastp at Q25 and MiXCR, TCRdb reprocessed the public reads and kept productive beta chains. Entries that share a CDR3 protein sequence are merged under the most common genes and DNA. The V and J calls were not made by the authors but by TCRdb's processing. For this sample the table gives over 1,500,000 distinct CDR3 sequences, of which roughly two fifths were detected only once. 20% to 25% of the sample comes from the top ten.

The chain employs TRBV7-2 and TRBJ2-4, and possibly TRBD1, on 6 matching bases. Material for sequencing was blood. The clonotype originates from a human donor in good health. The CDR3 protein sequence reads: CASLGHVTYNEQYF. The base sequence is TGTGCCTCGTTGGGACATGTTACATACAATGAGCAGTACTTC.